This T cell receptor (beta chain) was obtained from a study of neurological immune-mediated disorders. Germline V gene data show CDR1 as ENHRY and CDR2 as SYGVKD. The CDR3 spans 15 residues. The trim removed 6 bases at V and 6 bases at J, leaving 10 bases unmatched. Study-level findings and limits: Levels of TCR clonal expansion peaked in HTLV-1-associated myelopathy and reached their lowest in multiple sclerosis, under those of healthy controls. None of the CDR3 amino acid sequences found in expanded clones was shared across subjects. This suggests that the TCR-beta repertoires were private in all groups.

This clonotype was detected ten times or more. The antigen remains undetermined. The time point denotes: technical triplicate 2. With 10-nucleotide random UMIs included, cDNA was synthesized by 5'RACE. A single run covered 15-18 subjects with over 190 million TCR-beta sequences. One entry per CDR3 protein results from TCRdb running MiXCR on the 5' RACE reads. This table holds about 55,000 distinct CDR3 sequences, nearly 25% found once. This sequence originates from a man in his sixties with HTLV-1-associated myelopathy (HAM/TSP). The V and J genes are TRBV10-3 and TRBJ2-2, with TRBD1 matching over 7 bases. Input material: PBMCs. CDR3 DNA sequence: TGTGCCATCAGGGAACCGACAGGGCCAGCCGGGGAGCTGTTTTTT. It translates to CAIREPTGPAGELFF.